Listed below are T cell receptor beta chains from one sample, sequenced in a study of control samples from healthy donors and cancer patients. This table comes from immunoSEQ multiplex PCR, and its TCRdb copy is limited to in-frame clones, with some not included. The sample records over 110,000 clones, just under 95% being singletons. Sequenced material: blood. The source of these receptors is a man younger than 40 in good health. Both conserved end residues are part of each CDR3.

TRBV11-3	TRBJ2-3	CASSPPAQGLTDTQYF
TRBV7-8	TRBJ2-1	CASRNYRAGGIYNEQFF
TRBV5-6	TRBJ2-2	CASSLEGPGTGELFF
TRBV5-4	TRBJ1-2	CASSLVDRHMGYTF
TRBV19	TRBJ2-1	CASKPFGSLGDEQFF
TRBV29-1	TRBJ2-7	CSVVTSSYEQYF
TRBV29-1	TRBJ2-2	CSVAGGRDTGELFF
TRBV6-5	TRBJ2-4	CASSSGGPSAKNIQYF
TRBV2	TRBJ2-7	CASSRTSGNRIQYF
TRBV4-1	TRBJ2-7	CASSHQLAGGPHEQYF
TRBV28	TRBJ2-3	CASSPLGEGDTQYF
TRBV21-1	TRBJ1-2	CASNLGRDAFYGYTF
TRBV28	TRBJ1-1	CASSFSGTEAFF
TRBV29-1	TRBJ2-2	CTATSGRTGELFF
TRBV7-2	TRBJ2-1	CASSLVAGGSYNEQFF
TRBV18	TRBJ1-6	CASSPLHPKSTVNSPLHF
TRBV5-1	TRBJ1-1	CASRRNTEAFF
TRBV5-1	TRBJ1-3	CASSLTGSASSGNTIYF
TRBV12-3/TRBV12-4	TRBJ1-1	CASSPYHTEAFF
TRBV28	TRBJ2-7	CASRRQGSYEQYF
TRBV19	TRBJ2-3	CASSISDTQYF
TRBV24-1	TRBJ2-1	CATSDAGGGGSGREQFF
TRBV27	TRBJ2-6	CASSPRNSGANVLTF
TRBV5-8	TRBJ1-1	CASTPPVVGEAFF
TRBV3-1/TRBV3-2	TRBJ2-1	CASSQEGLAVNEQFF
TRBV12-5	TRBJ1-5	CASGLGKNQPQHF
TRBV27	TRBJ2-2	CASMGSDRGNTGELFF
TRBV19	TRBJ1-2	CASTGYYGYTF
TRBV2	TRBJ1-5	CASKPGQGRNQPQHF
TRBV28	TRBJ1-1	CASSLWGTGEKNTEAFF